This T cell receptor (beta chain) was recovered during a study of cytomegalovirus exposure and HLA in healthy donors. General observations from the study: By HLA locus, TCR association rates varied in a later analysis, with DRB1 showing the most and HLA-C the fewest.

The PCR had 60 Vbeta and 13 Jbeta primers. Assay: immunoSEQ multiplex PCR; the TCRdb copy retains only in-frame clones and omits some. The data show approximately 79,000 clones, under 80% seen once. CDR3 length: 13 residues. The germline gives CDR1 MNHEY, CDR2 SMNVEV (reference sequence). The V and J ends lost 5 bases and 6 bases respectively, with 12 bases between them. Details on this clone: The antigen is unknown.

Sequencing input: PBMCs. The source of this sequence is a boy aged 5-17 years in good health and CMV-seronegative. The V gene is TRBV27, the J gene TRBJ2-3; D is ambiguous. The DNA for the CDR3 is TGTGCCAGCAGTCTACCCCGAGCGGATACGCAGTATTTT. This codes for CASSLPRADTQYF.